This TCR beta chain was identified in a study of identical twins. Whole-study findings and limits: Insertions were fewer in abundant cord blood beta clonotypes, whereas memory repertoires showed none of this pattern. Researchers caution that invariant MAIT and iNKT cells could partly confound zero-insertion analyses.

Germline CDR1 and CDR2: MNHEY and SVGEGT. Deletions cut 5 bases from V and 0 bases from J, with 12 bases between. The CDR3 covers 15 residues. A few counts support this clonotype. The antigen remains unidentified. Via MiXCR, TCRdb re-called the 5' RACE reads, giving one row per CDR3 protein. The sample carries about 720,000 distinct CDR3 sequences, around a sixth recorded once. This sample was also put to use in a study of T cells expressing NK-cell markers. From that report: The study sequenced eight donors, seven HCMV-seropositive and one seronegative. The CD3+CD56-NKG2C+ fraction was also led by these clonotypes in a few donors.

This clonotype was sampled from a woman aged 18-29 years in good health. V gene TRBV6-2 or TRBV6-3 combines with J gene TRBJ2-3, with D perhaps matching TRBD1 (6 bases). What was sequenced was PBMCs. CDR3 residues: CASSRQEISTDTQYF. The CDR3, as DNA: TGTGCCAGCAGTCGACAGGAGATTAGCACAGATACGCAGTATTTT.